The 21 T cell receptor beta chains below were found in one sample sequenced in a study of blood T cell repertoires in COVID-19. Method: immunoSEQ multiplex PCR; TCRdb's copy keeps in-frame clones and lacks some. Seen here are about 150,000 clones, over 60% observed once, and the top ten hold roughly 3.6%. Sequencing input: peripheral blood. Receptor source: a woman aged 80 or older with acute or convalescent COVID-19.

J is TRBJ2-1 and V is TRBV7-6, with 12 positions matching TRBD2. The V gene end was trimmed by 5 bases and the J gene end by 7 bases; junction bases not matched to a gene: 12. CDR1 and CDR2 from the germline V gene are SGHVS and FNYEAQ. The CDR3 loop spans 17 amino acids. The CDR3 bases are TGTGCCAGCAGCCGTCAACCTACCGGGACTAGCGGGAATGAGCAGTTCTTC. It specifies CASSRQPTGTSGNEQFF.

This chain links TRBV6-1 with TRBJ1-1, with 7 nucleotides matching TRBD1. This CDR3 has 16 residues. Germline V lookup: CDR1 MNHNS, CDR2 SASEGT. J gave up 1 base and V 3 bases, and 8 bases lay outside the gene matches. Here the CDR3 DNA reads TGTGCCAGCAGTGACCCCCCGGGACAGCGGAACACTGAAGCTTTCTTT. This sequence encodes CASSDPPGQRNTEAFF.

This clone showed up just a few times. The chain has TRBV19 and TRBJ2-2, with 8 bases aligning to TRBD1. The V gene end was trimmed by 7 bases and the J gene end by 6 bases; junction bases not matched to a gene: 10. There are 15 residues in the CDR3. Germline V gives CDR1 LNHDA, CDR2 SQIVND (reference sequence). In nucleotides, the CDR3 is TGTGCCAGTAAGAGGACAGGGTCAGTTGCCGGGGAGCTGTTTTTT. Protein sequence: CASKRTGSVAGELFF.

This chain uses TRBV6-2 or TRBV6-3 with TRBJ2-3; D is unclear. The length of the CDR3 is 15 residues. The V and J ends lost 2 bases and 5 bases respectively, with 14 bases between them. The germline gives CDR1 MNHEY, CDR2 SVGEGT. The CDR3: CASSYEARAGDTQYF. The CDR3 coding sequence is TGTGCCAGCAGTTACGAGGCTAGAGCCGGAGATACGCAGTATTTT.

The gene calls are TRBV6-5 and TRBJ1-4, with D perhaps TRBD1 (5 bases). CDR3 length: 14 residues. The V end lost 7 bases, the J end lost 0 bases, and 9 bases lay between the germline ends. CDR1 MNHEY and CDR2 SVGAGI come from the germline V gene. CDR3 sequence reads: CASNAGPTNEKLFF. CDR3 nucleotide sequence: TGTGCCAGCAATGCAGGGCCAACTAATGAAAAACTGTTTTTT.

The gene calls are TRBV5-6 and TRBJ2-3, with TRBD2 matching 11 bases. Unmatched junction bases numbered 5, after V lost 3 bases and J lost 2 bases. The CDR3 sequence is 16 residues long. Germline V lookup: CDR1 SGHDT, CDR2 YYEEEE. DNA for the CDR3: TGTGCCAGCAGCTCGCTTAGCGGGAGGGACACAGATACGCAGTATTTT. Amino acid sequence: CASSSLSGRDTDTQYF.

V gene TRBV3-1 (or the pseudogene TRBV3-2) combines with J gene TRBJ2-5, with 10 bases identical to TRBD2. V shed 1 base and J 7 bases; nucleotides not matched to a gene: 9. Germline V CDR1 and CDR2: LGHDT, YNNKEL (reference sequence). The CDR3 length is 16 residues. DNA of the CDR3: TGTGCCAGCAGCCAAGTAAGCGGGGGGGCGAGGAGGACCCAGTACTTC. It codes for CASSQVSGGARRTQYF.

CDR3 residues: CASSLGGAYNSPLHF. For the CDR3, the DNA is TGTGCCAGCAGCTTGGGGGGGGCATATAATTCACCCCTCCACTTT. The rearrangement joins TRBV7-9 to TRBJ1-6, with D tentatively TRBD1 (6 bases). Germline CDR1 is SEHNR and CDR2 is FQNEAQ (reference sequence). Trimming shortened V by 3 bases and J by 4 bases, and 10 bases separated the two germline ends. The CDR3 spans 15 residues. Together with reference TRBV7-9 and TRBJ1-6, the CDR3 gives the full variable domain: DTGVSQNPRHKITKRGQNVTFRCDPISEHNRLYWYRQTLGQGPEFLTYFQNEAQLEKSRLLSDRFSAERPKGSFSTLEIQRTEQGDSAMYLCASSLGGAYNSPLHFGNGTRLTVT.

The J gene is TRBJ1-2, the V gene TRBV7-8, with TRBD1 matching over 9 bases. Germline trimming cut 0 bases from V and 8 bases from J; bases unmatched to any gene: 7. Per germline, CDR1 SGHVS and CDR2 FQNEAQ. The CDR3 loop spans 15 amino acids. CDR3 protein: CASSLATQGAGGYTF. CDR3 coding DNA: TGTGCCAGCAGCTTAGCGACACAGGGGGCGGGCGGCTACACCTTC.

This rearrangement joins TRBV6-5 to TRBJ2-7, with 7 positions matching TRBD1. Germline V CDR1 and CDR2: MNHEY, SVGAGI. V shed 5 bases, J shed 2 bases, and the junction held 6 bases outside the gene matches. The CDR3 is made up of 14 amino acids. Written as DNA, the CDR3 is TGTGCCAGCAGTAAGACAGGGCCGGCCTACGAGCAGTACTTC. Amino acid sequence: CASSKTGPAYEQYF.

The chain is built from TRBV6-2 or TRBV6-3 and TRBJ1-1, with D possibly matching TRBD1 (5 bases). In germline, CDR1 is MNHEY, CDR2 SVGEGT. The CDR3 loop spans 14 amino acids. V lost 2 bases and J 0 bases, leaving 7 bases between the germline ends. CDR3 loop: CASSYQQVNTEAFF. CDR3 nucleotide sequence: TGTGCCAGCAGTTACCAACAGGTGAACACTGAAGCTTTCTTT.

This chain links TRBV7-3 with TRBJ2-1; 9 positions agree with TRBD1. CDR1 and CDR2 from the germline V gene are SGHTA and FQGTGA. V dropped 5 bases and J dropped 8; count of bases not matched to a gene: 7. CDR3 length: 14 residues. This CDR3 is CASSPGTGIDEQFF. CDR3 coding DNA: TGTGCCAGCAGCCCGGGGACAGGGATAGATGAGCAGTTCTTC.

The V call is TRBV5-4, the J call TRBJ2-1, with TRBD1 as a possible D gene (5 bases). There are 15 residues in the CDR3. Between the trimmed V and J ends, which lost 0 bases and 7 bases, there was a span of 14 bases. Germline values: CDR1 SGHNT, CDR2 YYREEE (reference sequence). CDR3 in amino acids: CASSLDQARVNEQFF. The CDR3 nucleotides read TGTGCCAGCAGCTTGGACCAGGCCAGGGTTAATGAGCAGTTCTTC.

The V and J genes are TRBV12-3 or TRBV12-4 and TRBJ1-1, with 10 bases identical to TRBD1. The V gene end was trimmed by 6 bases and the J gene end by 9 bases; junction bases not matched to a gene: 7. This CDR3 comprises 13 residues. The CDR3: CASRSGQGYKAFF. The CDR3 nucleotides read TGTGCCAGCAGGTCGGGACAGGGGTATAAAGCTTTCTTT.

This chain connects TRBV7-6 to TRBJ1-1; TRBD1 aligns across 7 bases. The germline V gene encodes CDR1 SGHVS and CDR2 FNYEAQ. The CDR3 spans 16 residues. The ends lost 3 bases at V and 0 bases at J; junction bases unmatched: 7. In DNA form, the CDR3 reads TGTGCCAGCAGCTTGCGTGTGGGACAGATGAACACTGAAGCTTTCTTT. This translates into CASSLRVGQMNTEAFF. Full variable domain (rest looked up from reference TRBV7-6 and TRBJ1-1): GAGVSQSPRYKVTKRGQDVALRCDPISGHVSLYWYRQALGQGPEFLTYFNYEAQQDKSGLPNDRFSAERPEGSISTLTIQRTEQRDSAMYRCASSLRVGQMNTEAFFGQGTRLTVV.

This rearrangement joins TRBV30 to TRBJ2-1; the match to TRBD2 covers 7 bases. Germline values: CDR1 GTSNPN, CDR2 SVGIG (reference sequence). With 3 bases clipped from V and 5 bases from J, the junction kept 4 bases outside the gene matches. The CDR3 is made up of 13 amino acids. CDR3 amino acids: CAWSGRLNNEQFF. Here the CDR3 DNA reads TGTGCCTGGAGCGGGAGGCTAAACAATGAGCAGTTCTTC. Full variable domain (rest looked up from reference TRBV30 and TRBJ2-1): SQTIHQWPATLVQPVGSPLSLECTVEGTSNPNLYWYRQAAGRGLQLLFYSVGIGQISSEVPQNLSASRPQDRQFILSSKKLLLSDSGFYLCAWSGRLNNEQFFGPGTRLTVL.

V is TRBV9 and J is TRBJ1-6; D unclear. The V end lost 0 bases, the J end lost 5 bases, and 6 bases lay between the germline ends. The CDR3 contains 14 residues. Per germline, CDR1 SGDLS and CDR2 YYNGEE. The CDR3 protein is CASSVATNNSPLHF. Here the CDR3 DNA reads TGTGCCAGCAGCGTAGCTACGAATAATTCACCCCTCCACTTT.

The chain couples TRBV4-2 to TRBJ1-4; unclear D gene. Trimming stripped 0 bases from V and 0 bases from J, with 8 bases between. This CDR3 has 16 residues. Germline CDR1 and CDR2: LGHNA and YNFKEQ. For the CDR3, the DNA is TGTGCCAGCAGCCAAGACAGTTTTGCAACTAATGAAAAACTGTTTTTT. This codes for CASSQDSFATNEKLFF.

This clone was observed once. The chain is built from TRBV3-1 (or the pseudogene TRBV3-2) and TRBJ2-4; TRBD2 matches 11 bases. After removal of 2 bases from V and 7 bases from J, the junction contained 13 bases not matched to a gene. The CDR3 loop spans 18 amino acids. The germline V gene has CDR1 LGHDT and CDR2 YNNKEL (reference sequence). The CDR3 sequence is CASSQLVAGGRGRNIQYF. The CDR3 DNA is TGTGCCAGCAGCCAATTGGTAGCGGGAGGGCGAGGAAGGAACATTCAGTACTTC.

This clone was found a few times. The rearrangement links TRBV30 to TRBJ1-3; D unresolved. Per the germline V gene, CDR1 is GTSNPN and CDR2 is SVGIG (reference sequence). Trimming removed 5 bases at V and 2 bases at J, with 4 bases between. The CDR3 is 11 residues long. CDR3 loop: CAWETGNTIYF. In DNA, the CDR3 is TGTGCCTGGGAGACTGGAAACACCATATATTTT.

The chain links TRBV5-1 to TRBJ2-3, with 11 bases matching TRBD1. V lost 2 bases and J lost 2; bases outside the gene matches: 4. The CDR3 sequence is 16 residues long. Germline V gene lookup returns CDR1 SGHRS and CDR2 YFSETQ. Here the CDR3 reads CASSLMGQGVTDTQYF. The DNA of the CDR3 is TGCGCCAGCAGCTTAATGGGACAGGGGGTCACAGATACGCAGTATTTT.